Presented here are 32 T cell receptor beta chains from one specimen sequenced in a study of T cell repertoires in cytomegalovirus infection. TCRdb independently ran MiXCR on the reads; one entry per CDR3 protein. The sample has about 740,000 distinct CDR3 sequences; about a third are singletons. The material sequenced was PBMCs. These receptors were collected from a human donor in good health (CMV status not recorded). Some clones in this sample may be carry-over from other donors' samples.

This clonotype showed up just a few times. This rearrangement joins TRBV7-6 to TRBJ2-7; either TRBD1 or TRBD2 may supply D (5 bases each). Germline assignment: CDR1 SGHVS and CDR2 FNYEAQ. V was clipped by 4 bases and J by 4 bases, with 14 bases between them. This CDR3 spans 14 amino acids. In DNA form, the CDR3 reads TGTGCCAGCAGCTACTCCCGGGACGGGTACGAGCAGTACTTC. Protein sequence: CASSYSRDGYEQYF.

In DNA form, the CDR3 reads TGTGCCAGCAGTTTCGGGGTGAGCCGCTTGTTTGAGCAGTTCTTC. Residues: CASSFGVSRLFEQFF. This chain uses TRBV27 with TRBJ2-1; a possible D gene is TRBD2 (5 bases). The CDR3 totals 15 residues. V dropped 3 bases and J dropped 9 bases, with 18 bases sitting between them. Germline loops: CDR1 MNHEY, CDR2 SMNVEV (reference sequence).

CDR3 region: CAPEGGYSNQPQHF. The CDR3 coding sequence is TGTGCCCCCGAGGGGGGGTATAGCAATCAGCCCCAGCATTTT. The chain combines TRBV15 with TRBJ1-5, with D possibly being TRBD1 (6 bases). The germline CDR1 and CDR2 sequences are LNHNV and YYDKDF (reference sequence). This CDR3 contains 14 residues. With 11 bases removed from V and 0 bases from J, the gap between germline ends came to 14 bases.

Notes on this clonotype: At one of its ends the junction is not consistent with the germline gene, which may arise from a read error. The CDR3 DNA sequence: TGTGCCATCAGCTTTCAGGAAAGGAAGTTCGGGGATCTTGTTTTT. Encoded protein: CAISFQERKFGDLVF. The rearrangement uses TRBV7-9 and TRBJ2-2, with D possibly being TRBD2 (5 bases). This CDR3 has 15 amino acids. Germline CDR1 is SEHNR and CDR2 is FQNEAQ (reference sequence).

The CDR3 is CASSRDREGPLGEKLFF. The CDR3 DNA reads TGTGCCAGCAGTCGAGACAGGGAAGGTCCTTTGGGGGAAAAACTGTTTTTT. The V and J genes are TRBV12-3 or TRBV12-4 and TRBJ1-4, with 7 bases matching TRBD1. The length of the CDR3 is 17 residues. Trimming removed 5 bases from V and 8 bases from J; junction bases left unmatched: 17.

The J gene is TRBJ1-5, the V gene TRBV30; no reliable D call. V gave up 5 bases and J gave up 10 bases, with 15 bases separating them. Germline V gene data show CDR1 as GTSNPN and CDR2 as SVGIG (reference sequence). CDR3 length equals 12 residues. This CDR3 reads CAWDEYKGPQHF. CDR3 nucleotide sequence: TGTGCCTGGGACGAATACAAGGGACCCCAGCATTTT.

The CDR3 DNA is TGTGCCAGCAGCCAAAGATGGCTACAGGGCCACGAGCAGTACTTC. Amino acid sequence: CASSQRWLQGHEQYF. This chain links TRBV3-1 with TRBJ2-7, with D possibly matching TRBD1 (6 bases). The CDR3 is made up of 15 amino acids. Trimming removed 2 bases from V and 5 bases from J, with 16 bases in between. Germline V gives CDR1 LGHDT, CDR2 YNNKEL (reference sequence).

Only a few counts were recorded for this clonotype. The V call is TRBV3-1, the J call TRBJ2-1; the D gene could be TRBD1 or TRBD2 (6 bases each). CDR1 and CDR2 from the germline V gene are LGHDT and YNNKEL (reference sequence). Trimming pared 8 bases from V and 7 bases from J, leaving 18 bases between. This CDR3 is built from 14 residues. CDR3: CASRVGGHGNEQFF. DNA for the CDR3: TGTGCCAGCCGTGTTGGGGGGCACGGAAATGAGCAGTTCTTC.

For the CDR3, the DNA is TGCGCCAGCTCATTGACTAGCGAGTACCCCACAGATACGCAGTATTTT. It translates to CASSLTSEYPTDTQYF. The chain employs TRBV5-1 and TRBJ2-3, with TRBD2 matching 8 bases. The junction had 12 bases not matched to a gene; V was cut back by 7 bases and J by 2 bases. CDR3 length equals 16 residues. From germline, CDR1 is SGHRS and CDR2 YFSETQ. Supplemented by reference TRBV5-1 and TRBJ2-3, the full variable domain reads KAGVTQTPRYLIKTRGQQVTLSCSPISGHRSVSWYQQTPGQGLQFLFEYFSETQRNKGNFPGRFSGRQFSNSRSEMNVSTLELGDSALYLCASSLTSEYPTDTQYFGPGTRLTVL.

V gene TRBV19 combines with J gene TRBJ1-1; TRBD1 matches at 7 bases. Germline CDR1 is LNHDA and CDR2 is SQIVND (reference sequence). Trimming cost V 7 bases and J 0 bases; bases outside gene matches: 14. CDR3 length equals 17 residues. The CDR3 DNA reads TGTGCCAGTACCATGACGTGGGACAGCTACCTGAACACTGAAGCTTTCTTT. Encoded protein: CASTMTWDSYLNTEAFF.

This clonotype appeared a few times. This chain links TRBV7-8 with TRBJ2-3; 14 bases match TRBD2. V was pared by 0 bases and J by 4 bases, with 3 bases of the junction left unmatched. The germline V gene has CDR1 SGHVS and CDR2 FQNEAQ. The CDR3 spans 17 residues. CDR3 DNA: TGTGCCAGCAGCTTAGCTAGACTAGCGGGGGGGCCAGATACGCAGTATTTT. It encodes CASSLARLAGGPDTQYF.

V usage is TRBV5-1 and J usage is TRBJ1-6, with 9 nucleotides matching TRBD1. The CDR3 length is 15 residues. Germline lookup yields CDR1 SGHRS and CDR2 YFSETQ. Trimming took 4 bases from V and 7 from J; bases not matched to a gene: 6. The CDR3 nucleotides are TGCGCCAGCAGCGGGACAGGGAGCGCCAATTCACCCCTCCACTTT. The encoded protein is CASSGTGSANSPLHF.

V gene TRBV28 combines with J gene TRBJ1-5, with TRBD1 as a possible D gene (6 bases). V lost 2 bases to trimming and J lost 4 bases, with 15 bases between them. The germline V gene has CDR1 MDHEN and CDR2 SYDVKM. The CDR3 has 16 amino acids. Written as DNA, the CDR3 is TGTGCCAGCAGTTTACGGGGGCCGGGGAATAATCAGCCCCAGCATTTT. Protein sequence: CASSLRGPGNNQPQHF.

This clonotype was seen ten or more times. The chain couples TRBV5-1 to TRBJ2-7; 7 positions agree with TRBD1. The V and J ends lost 4 bases and 7 bases, in that order; junction bases with no gene match: 11. This CDR3 contains 14 residues. Germline V gene sequence: CDR1 SGHRS, CDR2 YFSETQ. The CDR3 loop reads CASSPTGDRVEQYF. In nucleotides, the CDR3 is TGCGCCAGCAGCCCGACAGGCGACAGGGTGGAGCAGTACTTC.

The chain carries TRBV5-5 and TRBJ2-1; 11 bases are a match to TRBD1. There are 17 residues in the CDR3. V lost 2 bases and J lost 3; bases outside the gene matches: 7. Germline V CDR1 and CDR2: SGHKS, YYEKEE (reference sequence). The DNA of the CDR3 is TGTGCCAGCAGCTTTGGACAGGGGGCTTCTAGCTACAATGAGCAGTTCTTC. Its translation: CASSFGQGASSYNEQFF.

The rearrangement links TRBV25-1 to TRBJ1-3; the D is unclear. The ends were cut back, 1 base at V and 0 bases at J, with 10 bases in the middle. CDR1 and CDR2 from the germline V gene are MGHDK and SYGVNS. This CDR3 contains 16 residues. CDR3 protein: CASSEWARSSGNTIYF. DNA for the CDR3: TGTGCCAGCAGTGAATGGGCCCGGAGCTCTGGAAACACCATATATTTT.

V and J are TRBV19 and TRBJ1-3; D is ambiguous. CDR3 length: 16 residues. The V gene lost 5 bases and the J gene lost 0 bases, with 14 bases spanning the gap. CDR1 LNHDA and CDR2 SQIVND come from the germline V gene (reference sequence). The CDR3, as DNA: TGTGCCAGTAGTGAAATTGACGGCCTCTCTGGAAACACCATATATTTT. This sequence encodes CASSEIDGLSGNTIYF.

This clonotype occurred many times. This chain links TRBV12-3 or TRBV12-4 with TRBJ1-3; D possibly corresponds to TRBD1 (5 bases). V was trimmed by 6 bases and J by 3 bases, leaving 15 bases between them. The CDR3 is 15 residues long. The CDR3 spells CASSVRGDSGNTIYF. In DNA, the CDR3 is TGTGCCAGCAGCGTCCGAGGGGATAGTGGAAACACCATATATTTT.

This clonotype came up a few times. The chain employs TRBV28 and TRBJ1-5; tentative D call: TRBD1 (5 bases). The germline CDR1 and CDR2 sequences are MDHEN and SYDVKM. V was shortened by 1 base and J by 4 bases, with 23 bases between the two germline ends. There are 19 residues in the CDR3. DNA for the CDR3: TGTGCCAGCAGTTTATCTCCGGAGCAGGGTTTAACCAAAAATCAGCCCCAGCATTTT. Residues: CASSLSPEQGLTKNQPQHF.

A word on this clonotype: One end of the junction is discordant with germline, which a read error may explain. The rearrangement links TRBV5-6 to TRBJ2-1; 8 bases are a match to TRBD1. Looked up from germline, CDR1 is SGHDT and CDR2 is YYEEEE. The CDR3 covers 16 residues. CDR3 in DNA: TGTGACAGCAGCTGGTGGCGGGACAGGACGTACAATGAGCAATTCTTC. Protein product: CDSSWWRDRTYNEQFF.

The chain links TRBV12-3 or TRBV12-4 to TRBJ1-2; D is uncertain. The CDR3 length is 14 residues. Between the trimmed V and J ends, which lost 3 bases and 2 bases, there was a span of 10 bases. CDR3 region: CASSFWSANYGYTF. In DNA form, the CDR3 reads TGTGCCAGCAGTTTTTGGTCAGCAAACTATGGCTACACCTTC.

This clonotype has more than one count but fewer than ten. The V and J genes are TRBV28 and TRBJ2-2; 8 bases fit TRBD2. After removal of 6 bases from V and 6 bases from J, the junction contained 9 bases not matched to a gene. The CDR3 is 15 amino acids. Germline CDR1 MDHEN, CDR2 SYDVKM. CDR3 loop: CASSHGGGWPGELFF. The CDR3 DNA sequence: TGTGCCAGCAGCCACGGGGGGGGATGGCCCGGGGAGCTGTTTTTT.

As to this clonotype: The final CDR3 position lacks the conserved phenylalanine or tryptophan, pointing to a likely read error. This rearrangement joins TRBV19 to TRBJ2-3, with TRBD1 matching over 7 bases. CDR3 length equals 16 residues. V was clipped by 1 base and J by 4 bases; unmatched bases: 8. Germline assignment: CDR1 LNHDA and CDR2 SQIVND (reference sequence). CDR3 region: CASSIGDSLSADTQYL. The CDR3 DNA is TGTGCCAGTAGTATAGGGGACAGCCTCTCCGCAGATACGCAGTATCTT.

This chain links TRBV7-6 with TRBJ1-6, with 7 bases aligning to TRBD1. Looked up from germline, CDR1 is SGHVS and CDR2 is FNYEAQ. The CDR3 sequence is 15 residues long. Trimming at V came to 4 bases and at J to 5 bases, leaving 5 bases not matched to a gene. CDR3 nucleotides: TGTGCCAGCAGCTGGGGACAGAGCCATAATTCACCCCTCCACTTT. Residues: CASSWGQSHNSPLHF. The entire variable domain, with the rest obtained from reference TRBV7-6 and TRBJ1-6, is as follows: GAGVSQSPRYKVTKRGQDVALRCDPISGHVSLYWYRQALGQGPEFLTYFNYEAQQDKSGLPNDRFSAERPEGSISTLTIQRTEQRDSAMYRCASSWGQSHNSPLHFGNGTRLTVT.

The CDR3 protein is CASSENRNGYTF. CDR3 nucleotide sequence: TGTGCCAGCAGTGAAAACAGGAATGGCTACACCTTC. This rearrangement joins TRBV6-1 to TRBJ1-2, with a possible D match to TRBD1 (5 bases). This CDR3 contains 12 residues. V was clipped by 2 bases and J by 6 bases, with 7 bases between them. Germline CDR1 is MNHNS and CDR2 is SASEGT.

This rearrangement joins TRBV19 to TRBJ2-1; the match to TRBD2 covers 16 bases. The germline V gene has CDR1 LNHDA and CDR2 SQIVND (reference sequence). CDR3 length equals 15 residues. V lost 3 bases and J lost 10; bases outside the gene matches: 3. The CDR3 reads CASSMGTSGGVEQFF. The CDR3 nucleotides read TGTGCCAGTAGTATGGGGACTAGCGGGGGGGTAGAGCAGTTCTTC. Combining the CDR3 with reference TRBV19 and TRBJ2-1 gives the whole variable domain DGGITQSPKYLFRKEGQNVTLSCEQNLNHDAMYWYRQDPGQGLRLIYYSQIVNDFQKGDIAEGYSVSREKKESFPLTVTSAQKNPTAFYLCASSMGTSGGVEQFFGPGTRLTVL.

The rearrangement joins TRBV28 to TRBJ2-7, with unresolved D. V was cut by 6 bases and J by 0 bases, with 9 bases left in between. CDR3 length: 13 amino acids. Germline V lookup: CDR1 MDHEN, CDR2 SYDVKM. CDR3 DNA: TGTGCCAGCAGCAAGCTTTTCTCCTACGAGCAGTACTTC. Translating it yields CASSKLFSYEQYF. Looking up the rest from reference TRBV28 and TRBJ2-7 gives the full variable domain: DVKVTQSSRYLVKRTGEKVFLECVQDMDHENMFWYRQDPGLGLRLIYFSYDVKMKEKGDIPEGYSVSREKKERFSLILESASTNQTSMYLCASSKLFSYEQYFGPGTRLTVT.

The chain couples TRBV7-6 to TRBJ2-5; 10 bases align to TRBD2. In germline, CDR1 is SGHVS, CDR2 FNYEAQ. The CDR3 runs to 17 residues. V lost 4 bases and J lost 0; bases outside the gene matches: 8. CDR3 residues: CASSSGSGRRYQETQYF. The CDR3 DNA reads TGTGCCAGCAGCTCGGGTAGCGGGAGGAGGTACCAAGAGACCCAGTACTTC.

The chain has TRBV19 and TRBJ2-2; tentative D call: TRBD1 (6 bases). V was shortened by 2 bases and J by 0 bases, with 10 bases between the two germline ends. This CDR3 is built from 16 residues. Germline values: CDR1 LNHDA, CDR2 SQIVND (reference sequence). The CDR3 spells CASSISPGANTGELFF. DNA for the CDR3: TGTGCCAGTAGTATATCCCCAGGGGCGAACACCGGGGAGCTGTTTTTT.

In this sample, this clonotype turned up a few times. This rearrangement joins TRBV9 to TRBJ2-4, with 10 bases matching TRBD1. Germline CDR1 reads SGDLS; CDR2 reads YYNGEE. The V segment lost 4 bases and the J segment 7 bases; nucleotides outside the gene matches: 5. The CDR3 sequence is 14 residues long. CDR3 nucleotide sequence: TGTGCCAGCAGCTCAGGGACAGGGGTCAACATTCAGTACTTC. It codes for CASSSGTGVNIQYF.

This chain links TRBV5-1 with TRBJ1-1; the D gene is possibly TRBD1 (5 bases). The CDR3 sequence is 14 residues long. Germline V CDR1 and CDR2: SGHRS, YFSETQ. Trimming took off 4 bases at V and 1 base at J, with 11 bases between the two ends. This CDR3 reads CASSPGTTNTEAFF. CDR3 DNA sequence: TGCGCCAGCAGCCCCGGGACGACGAACACTGAAGCTTTCTTT.

The J gene is TRBJ2-1, the V gene TRBV11-2, with 8 bases fitting TRBD2. This CDR3 has 15 amino acids. The J segment lost 6 bases and the V segment lost 4 bases, leaving 8 bases of the junction unmatched. The germline V gene encodes CDR1 SGHAT and CDR2 FQNNGV. The CDR3 DNA follows: TGTGCCAGCAGCTATGGGACTAGAGGAGTCAATGAGCAGTTCTTC. Translation gives CASSYGTRGVNEQFF.